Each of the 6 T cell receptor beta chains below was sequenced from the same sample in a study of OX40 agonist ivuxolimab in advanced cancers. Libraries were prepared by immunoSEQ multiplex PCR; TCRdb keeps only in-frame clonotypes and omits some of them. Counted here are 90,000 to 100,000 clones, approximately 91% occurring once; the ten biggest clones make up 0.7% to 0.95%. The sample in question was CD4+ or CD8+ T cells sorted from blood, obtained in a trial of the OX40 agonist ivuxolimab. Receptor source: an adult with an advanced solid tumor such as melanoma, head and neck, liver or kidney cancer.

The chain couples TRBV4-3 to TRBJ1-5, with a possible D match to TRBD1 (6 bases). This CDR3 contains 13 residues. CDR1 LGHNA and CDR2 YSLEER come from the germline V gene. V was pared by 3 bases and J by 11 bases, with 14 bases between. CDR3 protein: CASSQSPRGAQHF. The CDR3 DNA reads TGCGCCAGCAGCCAGTCACCGAGGGGGGCCCAGCATTTT.

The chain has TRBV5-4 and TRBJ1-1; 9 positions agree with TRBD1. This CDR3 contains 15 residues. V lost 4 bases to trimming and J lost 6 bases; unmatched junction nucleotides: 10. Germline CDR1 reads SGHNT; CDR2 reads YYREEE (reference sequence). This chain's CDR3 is CASSGTGSGKAEAFF. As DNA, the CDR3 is TGTGCCAGCAGCGGGACAGGGTCGGGTAAGGCTGAAGCTTTCTTT.

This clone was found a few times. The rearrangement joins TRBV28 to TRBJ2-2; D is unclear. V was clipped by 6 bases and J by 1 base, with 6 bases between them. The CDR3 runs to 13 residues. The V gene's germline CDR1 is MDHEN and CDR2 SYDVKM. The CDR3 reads CASRAENTGELFF. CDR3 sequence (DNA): TGTGCCAGCAGAGCCGAGAACACCGGGGAGCTGTTTTTT.

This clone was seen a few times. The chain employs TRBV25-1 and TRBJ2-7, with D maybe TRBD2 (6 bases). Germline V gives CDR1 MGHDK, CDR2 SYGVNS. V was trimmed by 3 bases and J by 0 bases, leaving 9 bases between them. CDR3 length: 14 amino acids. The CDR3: CASSEMGGSYEQYF. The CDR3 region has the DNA TGTGCCAGCAGTGAGATGGGGGGCTCCTACGAGCAGTACTTC.

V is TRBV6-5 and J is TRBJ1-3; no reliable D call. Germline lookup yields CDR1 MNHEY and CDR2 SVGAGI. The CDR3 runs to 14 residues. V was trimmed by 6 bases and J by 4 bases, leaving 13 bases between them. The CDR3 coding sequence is TGTGCCAGCAGACCCCCAGCGTCCGGAAACACCATATATTTT. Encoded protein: CASRPPASGNTIYF.

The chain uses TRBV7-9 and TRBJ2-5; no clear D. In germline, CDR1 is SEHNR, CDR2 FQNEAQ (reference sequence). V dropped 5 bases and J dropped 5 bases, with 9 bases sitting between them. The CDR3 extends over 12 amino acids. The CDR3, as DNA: TGTGCCAGCAGCCCTGTCGGGGAGACCCAGTACTTC. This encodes CASSPVGETQYF.